Below, 2 T cell receptor beta chains from the same sample are listed, as sequenced in a study of T cells after yellow fever vaccination. TCRdb ran MiXCR on the 5' RACE reads and lists one entry per CDR3 protein. Of 110,000 to 150,000 distinct CDR3 sequences in the sample, under 7% were seen once. The sequences come from CD4+ T cells sorted from PBMCs, collected 10 days after the yellow fever booster vaccination. The receptors come from a man aged 30 to 39 who received the YFV17D yellow fever vaccine.

This clonotype was detected a few times. The chain has TRBV20-1 and TRBJ2-3; the match to TRBD2 covers 7 bases. Unmatched junction bases numbered 6, after V lost 5 bases and J lost 1 base. This CDR3 contains 14 residues. Germline-derived CDR1 and CDR2 are DFQATT and SNEGSKA (reference sequence). CDR3: CSAGVGGGTDTQYF. The CDR3 DNA follows: TGCAGTGCTGGAGTTGGGGGGGGCACAGATACGCAGTATTTT.

This clonotype was observed many times. The chain has TRBV5-1 and TRBJ2-2; no clear D. V gave up 4 bases and J gave up 0 bases, with 13 bases separating them. The V gene's germline CDR1 is SGHRS and CDR2 YFSETQ. The CDR3 consists of 16 residues. The CDR3 sequence: CASSTTGSPNTGELFF. The CDR3 DNA follows: TGCGCCAGCAGCACGACCGGGTCTCCGAACACCGGGGAGCTGTTTTTT.